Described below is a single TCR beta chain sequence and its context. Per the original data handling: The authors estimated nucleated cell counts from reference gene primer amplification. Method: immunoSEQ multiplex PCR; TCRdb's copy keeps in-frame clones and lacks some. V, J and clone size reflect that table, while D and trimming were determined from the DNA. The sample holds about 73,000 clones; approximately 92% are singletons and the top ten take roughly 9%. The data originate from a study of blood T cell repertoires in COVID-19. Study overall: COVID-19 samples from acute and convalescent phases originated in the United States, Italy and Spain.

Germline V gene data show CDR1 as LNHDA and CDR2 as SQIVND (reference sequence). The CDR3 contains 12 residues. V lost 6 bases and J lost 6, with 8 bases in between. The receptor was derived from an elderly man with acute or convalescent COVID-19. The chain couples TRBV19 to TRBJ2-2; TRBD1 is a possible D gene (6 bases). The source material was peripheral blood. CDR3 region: CASRGHPGELFF. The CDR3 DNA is TGTGCCAGTAGGGGACACCCCGGGGAGCTGTTTTTT.